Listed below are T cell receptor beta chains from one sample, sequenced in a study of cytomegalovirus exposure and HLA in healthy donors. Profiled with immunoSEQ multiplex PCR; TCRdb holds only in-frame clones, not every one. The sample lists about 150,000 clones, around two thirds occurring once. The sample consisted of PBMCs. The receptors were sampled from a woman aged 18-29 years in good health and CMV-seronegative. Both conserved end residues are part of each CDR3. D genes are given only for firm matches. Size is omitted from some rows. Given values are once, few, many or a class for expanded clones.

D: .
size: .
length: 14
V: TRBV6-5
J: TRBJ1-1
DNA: TGTGCCAGCAGTTACCAAAGCCAGAACACTGAAGCTTTCTTT
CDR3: CASSYQSQNTEAFF

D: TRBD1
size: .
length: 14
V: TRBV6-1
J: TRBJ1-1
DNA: TGTGCCAGCAGTGAGCCGGGACAGGGAACTGAAGCTTTCTTT
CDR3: CASSEPGQGTEAFF

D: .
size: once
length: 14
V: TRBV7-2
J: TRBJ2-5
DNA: TGTGCCAGCAGCTGGACAGTAAGCCAAGAGACCCAGTACTTC
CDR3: CASSWTVSQETQYF

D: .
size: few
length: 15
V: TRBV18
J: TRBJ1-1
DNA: TGTGCCAGCTCACCAGATCAAGCAATGAACACTGAAGCTTTCTTT
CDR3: CASSPDQAMNTEAFF

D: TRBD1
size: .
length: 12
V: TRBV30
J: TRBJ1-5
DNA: TGTGCCTTTACGGGACAGGGTCAGCCCCAGCATTTT
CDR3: CAFTGQGQPQHF

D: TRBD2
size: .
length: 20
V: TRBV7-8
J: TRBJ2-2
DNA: TGTGCCAGCAGCCTCTATAGGACTAGCGGGAGCAGGCGAGGCACCGGGGAGCTGTTTTTT
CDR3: CASSLYRTSGSRRGTGELFF

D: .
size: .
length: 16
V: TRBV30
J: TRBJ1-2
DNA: TGTGCCCGGAGCACCTCTTGGAACAGCCGAAACTATGGCTACACCTTC
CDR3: CARSTSWNSRNYGYTF

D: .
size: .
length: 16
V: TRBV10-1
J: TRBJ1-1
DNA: TGCGCCAGCAGTGAGTCCCACAGGGCTGGGGACACTGAAGCTTTCTTT
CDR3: CASSESHRAGDTEAFF

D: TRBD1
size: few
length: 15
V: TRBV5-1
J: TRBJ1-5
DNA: TGCGCCAGCAGCTTGACGGCAGGGGGTAATCAGCCCCAGCATTTT
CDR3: CASSLTAGGNQPQHF

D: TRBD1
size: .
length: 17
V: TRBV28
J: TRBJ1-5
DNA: TGTGCCAGCAACCTGGGACAGGGGGCGAGTGGCAATCAGCCCCAGCATTTT
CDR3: CASNLGQGASGNQPQHF

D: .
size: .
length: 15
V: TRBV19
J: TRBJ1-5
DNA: TGTGCCACCCAATCAGGACAGTATAGCAATCAGCCCCAGCATTTT
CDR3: CATQSGQYSNQPQHF

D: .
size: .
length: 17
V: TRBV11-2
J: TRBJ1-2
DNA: TGTGCCAGCAGAATTTGGCCTTCGGGGTTTGGTTCTTGGGGCTACACCTTC
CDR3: CASRIWPSGFGSWGYTF

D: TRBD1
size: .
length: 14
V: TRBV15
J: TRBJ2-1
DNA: TGTGCCACCAGCAGAGGCGGACAGGGAAATGAGCAGTTCTTC
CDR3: CATSRGGQGNEQFF

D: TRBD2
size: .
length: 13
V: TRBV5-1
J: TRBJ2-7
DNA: TGCGCCAGCAGTTCAGCGGGGGTCTACGAGCAGTACTTC
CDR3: CASSSAGVYEQYF

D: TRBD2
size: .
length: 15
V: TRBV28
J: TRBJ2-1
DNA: TGTGCCACCAACTCCGTAGCGGGGGGTTACAATGAGCAGTTCTTC
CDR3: CATNSVAGGYNEQFF

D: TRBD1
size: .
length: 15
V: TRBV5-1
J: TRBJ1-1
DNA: TGCGCCAGCAGCGGGACAGGGCCTATGAACACTGAAGCTTTCTTT
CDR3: CASSGTGPMNTEAFF

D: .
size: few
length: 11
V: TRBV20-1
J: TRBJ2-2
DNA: TGCAGTGCTAAGGGGAACGGGGAGCTGTTTTTT
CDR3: CSAKGNGELFF

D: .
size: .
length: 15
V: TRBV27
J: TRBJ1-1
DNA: TGTGCCAGCAAGACCTCCCTCACAGTGAACACTGAAGCTTTCTTT
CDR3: CASKTSLTVNTEAFF

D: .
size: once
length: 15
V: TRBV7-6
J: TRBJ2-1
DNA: TGTGCCAGCAGCTTACGACTAGACAAGGGCAGTGAGCAGTTCTTC
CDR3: CASSLRLDKGSEQFF

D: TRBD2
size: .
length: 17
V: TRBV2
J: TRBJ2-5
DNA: TGTGCCAGCAGTAAAGGGGGGACTAGCGGGCGTGGGGAGACCCAGTACTTC
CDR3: CASSKGGTSGRGETQYF